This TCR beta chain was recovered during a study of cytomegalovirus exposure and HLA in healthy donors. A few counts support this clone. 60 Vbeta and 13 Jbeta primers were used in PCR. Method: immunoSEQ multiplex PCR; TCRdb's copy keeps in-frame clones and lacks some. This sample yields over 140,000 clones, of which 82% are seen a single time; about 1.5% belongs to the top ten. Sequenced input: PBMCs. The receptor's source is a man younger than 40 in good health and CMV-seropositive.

CDR3: CASSPRDSGANVLTF. CDR3 DNA sequence: TGTGCCAGCAGCCCCCGGGACTCTGGGGCCAACGTCCTGACTTTC. The V gene is TRBV7-2, the J gene TRBJ2-6; D may be TRBD2 (5 bases). The CDR3 is made up of 15 amino acids. The V gene's germline CDR1 is SGHTA and CDR2 FQGNSA. The V and J ends lost 5 bases and 0 bases respectively, with 8 bases between them.